This TCR beta chain was retrieved from a study of blood T cell repertoires in COVID-19. Study-wide background: Material from acute and convalescent COVID-19 was sourced from the United States, Italy and Spain. Sources were T cells, B-cell-depleted T cells, or PBMCs; the material itself was cDNA or gDNA.

Trimming took off 1 base at V and 4 bases at J, with 14 bases between the two ends. Germline loops: CDR1 SNHLY, CDR2 FYNNEI. The CDR3 is made up of 15 amino acids. Authors' methods: Amplification from reference gene primers served as the basis for estimated nucleated cell counts. Here immunoSEQ multiplex PCR was the method, and the copy in TCRdb shows in-frame clones only, minus some. V, J and clone size derive from that table, while D and trimming were established from the DNA sequence. The data contain 140,000 or so clones, approximately 88% of them singletons. The sequenced sample was peripheral blood. The TCR was taken from a woman between 50 and 59 years old with acute or convalescent COVID-19. This chain connects TRBV2 to TRBJ2-7, with D unclear. In DNA form, the CDR3 reads TGTGCCAGCAGTGAAGGGTCTAGTCCAAATTACGAGCAGTACTTC. Amino acids: CASSEGSSPNYEQYF.